This TCR beta chain is drawn from a study of Ad26.COV2.S vaccination and SARS-CoV-2 variants. Study results and caveats: For non-spike TCRs, breadth in vaccine recipients resembled that in placebo recipients. Reportedly, spike-specific CD8+ and CD4+ T cell responses achieved substantial breadth once vaccination had taken place.

The sample holds a few counts of this clone. Its antigen is currently unknown. The method was immunoSEQ multiplex PCR; TCRdb's version includes in-frame clones alone and lacks a portion of them. The repertoire holds 400,000 to 450,000 clones, with 75% to 95% as singletons. With 3 bases clipped from V and 10 bases from J, the junction kept 6 bases outside the gene matches. Germline CDR1 and CDR2: SGHVS and FNYEAQ. The CDR3 has 14 residues. Treatment meaning: about 20 received Ad26.COV2.S at low or high dose, single or two shots; 5 received placebo; per-sample allocation not given. Repertoires come from day 63 after the first vaccine or placebo injection.

The rearrangement joins TRBV7-6 to TRBJ1-4, with 9 bases matching TRBD1. The sample here was peripheral blood, taken in a trial of Ad26.COV2.S vaccine versus placebo. This receptor was identified in a person aged 18 to 65 who received the Ad26.COV2.S COVID-19 vaccine or a placebo. CDR3: CASSFGTGSGKLFF. DNA for the CDR3: TGTGCCAGCAGCTTCGGGACAGGGTCGGGAAAACTGTTTTTT.